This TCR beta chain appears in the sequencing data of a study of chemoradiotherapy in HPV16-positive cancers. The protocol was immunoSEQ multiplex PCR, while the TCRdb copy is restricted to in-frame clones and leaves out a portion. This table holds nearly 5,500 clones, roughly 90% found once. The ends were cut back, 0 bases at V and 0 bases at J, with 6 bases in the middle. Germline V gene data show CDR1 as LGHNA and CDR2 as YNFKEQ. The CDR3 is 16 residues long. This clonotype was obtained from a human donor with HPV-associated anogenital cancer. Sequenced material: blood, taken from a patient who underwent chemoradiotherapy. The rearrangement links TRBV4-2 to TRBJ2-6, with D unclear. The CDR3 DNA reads TGTGCCAGCAGCCAAGAAGCCAGCTCTGGGGCCAACGTCCTGACTTTC. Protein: CASSQEASSGANVLTF.